The text below deals with one T cell receptor (beta chain). Its antigen is not identified. This entry is derived from a study of T cell responses to AZD1222 COVID-19 vaccine. On the study more broadly: Samples with a second dose at about 4 or about 12 weeks were pooled together.

The study, taken as a whole, reports: There were repertoire samples only from the period after the peak T cell response. Most donors were white British, females outnumbered males, and clonal diversity was possibly underestimated. The span of vaccine-associated CD4 TCRs extended across spike, with dominance at 160-218 and 743-854.

Libraries were prepared by immunoSEQ multiplex PCR; TCRdb keeps only in-frame clonotypes and omits some of them. The table records 160,000 or so clones, roughly nine tenths of them present only once. In germline, CDR1 is LNHDA, CDR2 SQIVND (reference sequence). V lost 3 bases and J 6 bases, leaving 14 bases between the germline ends. The CDR3 is 14 amino acids. Material: peripheral blood, obtained on day 0 of AZD1222 vaccination. The clonotype originates from an adult in good health. V is TRBV19 and J is TRBJ1-2, with a possible D match to TRBD1 (5 bases). The CDR3 DNA follows: TGTGCCAGTAGTATGGGACCCCTCGGGGATGGCTACACCTTC. It yields the protein CASSMGPLGDGYTF.